The entry below describes one TCR beta chain. All donors participated as healthy donors of bone marrow. The record originates from a study of cytomegalovirus exposure and HLA in healthy donors. V was trimmed by 0 bases and J by 2 bases, leaving 13 bases between them. This CDR3 is 16 amino acids long. The germline gives CDR1 LGHNA, CDR2 YNFKEQ. Primers: 60 Vbeta forward and 13 Jbeta reverse. Clones were sequenced by immunoSEQ multiplex PCR, and TCRdb holds only the in-frame ones, with some missing. Of around 170,000 clones listed, 70% to 80% are singletons. The J gene is TRBJ2-5, the V gene TRBV4-2, with D perhaps TRBD2 (7 bases). The clonotype originates from a woman aged 40 to 49 in good health and CMV-seronegative. Sequenced: PBMCs. CDR3 DNA sequence: TGTGCCAGCAGCCAAGATAAGGGGGGGTGGCAAGAGACCCAGTACTTC. Translating it yields CASSQDKGGWQETQYF.